A single sample gave rise to the 23 T cell receptor beta chains below, sequenced in a study of cytomegalovirus exposure and HLA in healthy donors. The PCR had 60 Vbeta and 13 Jbeta primers. Only in-frame clones appear in the TCRdb table, and some are missing; sequencing was by immunoSEQ multiplex PCR. Here the sample spans about 170,000 clones, roughly three quarters being singletons. The specimen sequenced was PBMCs. The receptors come from a woman aged 50 to 65 in good health and CMV-seropositive.

V is TRBV7-9 and J is TRBJ2-2; 8 nucleotides line up with TRBD1. This CDR3 is built from 16 residues. Per the germline V gene, CDR1 is SEHNR and CDR2 is FQNEAQ (reference sequence). V shed 5 bases and J 1 base; nucleotides not matched to a gene: 6. The chain's CDR3 is CASSRPGGENTGELFF. The CDR3 DNA reads TGTGCCAGCAGCCGTCCAGGGGGCGAGAACACCGGGGAGCTGTTTTTT.

The rearrangement uses TRBV18 and TRBJ1-2; D is unresolved. CDR1 is KGHSH and CDR2 is LQKENI in the germline V gene. The CDR3 has 15 amino acids. V dropped 3 bases and J dropped 3 bases, with 14 bases sitting between them. The CDR3 spells CASSPGRGQDYGYTF. CDR3 nucleotides: TGTGCCAGCTCACCGGGTCGAGGCCAAGACTATGGCTACACCTTC.

The genes are TRBV7-6 and TRBJ2-1, with 11 bases matching TRBD2. CDR3 size: 19 residues. Germline loops: CDR1 SGHVS, CDR2 FNYEAQ. After removal of 4 bases from V and 0 bases from J, the junction contained 11 bases not matched to a gene. CDR3 region: CASSSTWGTSGSSYNEQFF. The CDR3 nucleotides read TGTGCCAGCAGCTCAACCTGGGGGACTAGCGGAAGCTCCTACAATGAGCAGTTCTTC.

This rearrangement joins TRBV29-1 to TRBJ2-7; 12 nucleotides line up with TRBD2. After removal of 6 bases from V and 6 bases from J, the junction contained 0 bases not matched to a gene. Germline loops: CDR1 SQVTM, CDR2 ANQGSEA. The CDR3 has 11 amino acids. The CDR3 spells CSVTSGGEQYF. CDR3 nucleotide sequence: TGCAGCGTGACTAGCGGGGGCGAGCAGTACTTC.

V and J are TRBV11-2 and TRBJ2-3, with D possibly TRBD2 on 6 matching bases. The V gene lost 2 bases and the J gene lost 2 bases, with 14 bases spanning the gap. The CDR3 consists of 16 residues. Germline CDR1 reads SGHAT; CDR2 reads FQNNGV. The CDR3 DNA follows: TGTGCCAGCAGCTTATTGGGGGGACCCTCCACAGATACGCAGTATTTT. This translates into CASSLLGGPSTDTQYF.

The chain combines TRBV11-2 with TRBJ2-7; 7 bases are shared with TRBD2. Germline V gives CDR1 SGHAT, CDR2 FQNNGV. Trimming took 4 bases from V and 2 from J; bases not matched to a gene: 5. The length of the CDR3 is 14 residues. CDR3 amino acids: CASSSQRGPYEQYF. CDR3 coding DNA: TGTGCCAGCAGCTCCCAGCGGGGACCCTACGAGCAGTACTTC.

The chain has TRBV18 and TRBJ1-5, with 10 bases lining up with TRBD1. The V segment lost 5 bases and the J segment 8 bases; nucleotides outside the gene matches: 3. This CDR3 spans 13 amino acids. In germline, CDR1 is KGHSH, CDR2 LQKENI. CDR3 residues: CASSRQGAEPQHF. CDR3 DNA sequence: TGTGCCAGCTCAAGACAGGGGGCAGAGCCCCAGCATTTT.

This chain connects TRBV9 to TRBJ2-7; a possible D gene is TRBD2 (5 bases). The CDR3 extends over 15 amino acids. Germline V gene data show CDR1 as SGDLS and CDR2 as YYNGEE. V was pared by 1 base and J by 1 base, with 12 bases between. CDR3 loop: CASSVYGGSSYEQYF. The CDR3 bases are TGTGCCAGCAGCGTATATGGCGGGTCTTCCTACGAGCAGTACTTC.

CDR3 protein: CASSSRGDTGELFF. CDR3 nucleotide sequence: TGTGCCAGCAGCTCTAGAGGTGACACCGGGGAGCTGTTTTTT. The V and J genes are TRBV7-3 and TRBJ2-2; D not certain. V dropped 4 bases and J dropped 3 bases, with 9 bases sitting between them. This CDR3 is 14 amino acids long. From germline, CDR1 is SGHTA and CDR2 FQGTGA.

The V and J genes are TRBV11-2 and TRBJ2-7, with a tentative D call TRBD1 (7 bases). The germline V gene encodes CDR1 SGHAT and CDR2 FQNNGV. Trimming pared 0 bases from V and 0 bases from J, leaving 18 bases between. This CDR3 comprises 18 residues. CDR3 sequence: CASSLDLGGTAPSYEQYF. The DNA of the CDR3 is TGTGCCAGCAGCTTAGATCTTGGGGGGACAGCTCCCTCCTACGAGCAGTACTTC.

The chain joins TRBV4-2 to TRBJ2-6; D is perhaps TRBD1 (6 bases). CDR3 length: 15 amino acids. Trimming stripped 5 bases from V and 4 bases from J, with 12 bases between. Germline V CDR1 and CDR2: LGHNA, YNFKEQ. The CDR3 region has the DNA TGTGCCAGCAGCTCCGGGACAACAGGGGCCAACGTCCTGACTTTC. It codes for CASSSGTTGANVLTF.

This clone was recorded only once. Compared with germline, one end of the junction differs, possibly owing to a read error. V usage is TRBV30 and J usage is TRBJ2-4; D is unclear. Per the germline V gene, CDR1 is GTSNPN and CDR2 is SVGIG (reference sequence). The CDR3 length is 14 residues. The chain's CDR3 is CAWSNGLTKNSQYF. DNA of the CDR3: TGTGCCTGGAGCAACGGTCTAACCAAAAACAGTCAGTACTTC. Together with reference TRBV30 and TRBJ2-4, the CDR3 gives the full variable domain: SQTIHQWPATLVQPVGSPLSLECTVEGTSNPNLYWYRQAAGRGLQLLFYSVGIGQISSEVPQNLSASRPQDRQFILSSKKLLLSDSGFYLCAWSNGLTKNSQYFGAGTRLSVL.

This clone showed up just once. The rearrangement joins TRBV19 to TRBJ1-5; D ambiguous. CDR1 and CDR2 from the germline V gene are LNHDA and SQIVND (reference sequence). V gave up 1 base and J gave up 2 bases, with 9 bases separating them. The CDR3 covers 15 residues. CDR3 in DNA: TGTGCCAGTAGTATAGTCCAGGAGGGCAATCAGCCCCAGCATTTT. Amino acids: CASSIVQEGNQPQHF.

This clone has at least ten counts. The J gene is TRBJ2-1, the V gene TRBV5-1; D unresolved. Trimming shortened V by 0 bases and J by 2 bases, and 9 bases separated the two germline ends. Germline V lookup: CDR1 SGHRS, CDR2 YFSETQ. The length of the CDR3 is 15 residues. CDR3 bases: TGCGCCAGCAGCTTGGGGAACAGCCCCTACAATGAGCAGTTCTTC. It codes for CASSLGNSPYNEQFF. The full variable domain, its missing parts supplied by reference TRBV5-1 and TRBJ2-1, is KAGVTQTPRYLIKTRGQQVTLSCSPISGHRSVSWYQQTPGQGLQFLFEYFSETQRNKGNFPGRFSGRQFSNSRSEMNVSTLELGDSALYLCASSLGNSPYNEQFFGPGTRLTVL.

This clone was detected only once. The rearrangement joins TRBV15 to TRBJ2-7, with D perhaps TRBD1 (6 bases). V dropped 0 bases and J dropped 1 base, with 7 bases sitting between them. The CDR3 is 14 residues long. Germline assignment: CDR1 LNHNV and CDR2 YYDKDF (reference sequence). The CDR3 loop reads CATSREQGSYEQYF. Written as DNA, the CDR3 is TGTGCCACCAGCAGAGAACAGGGTTCCTACGAGCAGTACTTC.

This clone has a handful of counts. V gene TRBV10-3 combines with J gene TRBJ1-1; tentative D call: TRBD1 (6 bases). The length of the CDR3 is 14 residues. Germline CDR1 is ENHRY and CDR2 is SYGVKD. The germline V and J ends were trimmed by 10 bases and 3 bases, with 18 bases remaining between them. CDR3 sequence (DNA): TGTGCCACCAACTTGGGGCAGGGGTACACTGAAGCTTTCTTT. Residues: CATNLGQGYTEAFF.

The rearrangement joins TRBV5-4 to TRBJ2-5; tentatively, D is TRBD2 (5 bases). Germline values: CDR1 SGHNT, CDR2 YYREEE (reference sequence). The CDR3 runs to 15 residues. V was cut by 2 bases and J by 5 bases, with 16 bases left in between. As DNA, the CDR3 is TGTGCCAGCAGCTTAAGAATAGCGAGAGATGAGACCCAGTACTTC. Translating gives CASSLRIARDETQYF.

The chain uses TRBV6-1 and TRBJ2-1; D call uncertain. From germline, CDR1 is MNHNS and CDR2 SASEGT. The V end lost 6 bases, the J end lost 0 bases, and 6 bases lay between the germline ends. The CDR3 totals 13 residues. The CDR3 here is CASSAGSYNEQFF. The CDR3 region has the DNA TGTGCCAGCAGCGCAGGCTCCTACAATGAGCAGTTCTTC.

This chain joins TRBV30 and TRBJ2-1; 8 nucleotides align to TRBD2. Per the germline V gene, CDR1 is GTSNPN and CDR2 is SVGIG (reference sequence). The CDR3 extends over 15 amino acids. V shed 2 bases and J 2 bases; nucleotides not matched to a gene: 5. The CDR3 region has the DNA TGTGCCTGGAGTTCGACTAGCGTAGCCTACAATGAGCAGTTCTTC. It translates to CAWSSTSVAYNEQFF.

Here the CDR3 reads CAWSGAASYGYTF. CDR3 nucleotides: TGTGCCTGGTCGGGAGCGGCCTCCTATGGCTACACCTTC. This chain links TRBV30 with TRBJ1-2, with D unclear. CDR3 size: 13 residues. Germline V gene lookup returns CDR1 GTSNPN and CDR2 SVGIG (reference sequence). Trimming cost V 5 bases and J 4 bases, with 14 bases left between them.

Only a few counts were recorded for this clone. The chain links TRBV7-2 to TRBJ2-2; 7 nucleotides align to TRBD1. The CDR3 is 14 amino acids. The germline V gene encodes CDR1 SGHTA and CDR2 FQGNSA. J lost 4 bases, V lost 6 bases, and 5 bases had no gene match. CDR3 nucleotides: TGTGCCAGCAGTCGACAGGGCGCCACCGGGGAGCTGTTTTTT. Protein sequence: CASSRQGATGELFF.

The chain carries TRBV28 and TRBJ1-5; D ambiguous. Between the trimmed V and J ends, which lost 8 bases and 7 bases, there was a span of 15 bases. Germline V lookup: CDR1 MDHEN, CDR2 SYDVKM. CDR3 length equals 13 residues. CDR3 sequence: CASGFGVRQPQHF. The CDR3 DNA sequence: TGTGCCAGCGGCTTCGGGGTACGACAGCCCCAGCATTTT.

The chain is built from TRBV27 and TRBJ2-3, with 9 nucleotides matching TRBD2. V trimming: 5 bases; J trimming: 4 bases; junction bases outside the gene matches: 19. CDR1 and CDR2 from the germline V gene are MNHEY and SMNVEV (reference sequence). The CDR3 sequence is 19 residues long. The CDR3 reads CASSPRWREGIDSPDTQYF. CDR3 nucleotide sequence: TGTGCCAGCAGTCCCCGATGGCGGGAGGGAATCGACTCCCCAGATACGCAGTATTTT.